These 2 T cell receptor beta chains were sequenced from one sample in a study of shared clonotypes between healthy human individuals. Naive CD8 cells were CD45RO-negative, positively selected for CCR7, excluding terminally differentiated effector memory CD45RA+ cells. Clones were sequenced by immunoSEQ multiplex PCR, and TCRdb holds only the in-frame ones, with some missing. The table records millions of clones, approximately 94% of them present only once. Sequenced input: naive CD8+ T cells sorted from blood. The source is a man aged 18 to 30 in good health.

V is TRBV11-2 and J is TRBJ2-1; 9 bases fit TRBD1. CDR3 length: 18 amino acids. The germline gives CDR1 SGHAT, CDR2 FQNNGV. V dropped 5 bases and J dropped 0; count of bases not matched to a gene: 11. CDR3 coding DNA: TGTGCCAGCAGCCCGCACTCCGGACAGGGGAGCTCCTACAATGAGCAGTTCTTC. Amino acids: CASSPHSGQGSSYNEQFF.

The rearrangement uses TRBV7-9 and TRBJ2-5; 11 nucleotides agree with TRBD2. V lost 3 bases, J lost 4 bases, and 10 bases stayed unmatched. CDR3 length: 17 residues. Germline lookup yields CDR1 SEHNR and CDR2 FQNEAQ (reference sequence). The DNA for the CDR3 is TGTGCCAGCAGCTTCCCCTTACTAGCGGGAGTCTTAGAGACCCAGTACTTC. Amino acids: CASSFPLLAGVLETQYF.